This T cell receptor beta chain was captured in a study of T cells in Graves' hyperthyroidism and ophthalmopathy. Study overall: At initial diagnosis, before any treatment had begun, peripheral blood was obtained.

Exclusion followed for patients with uncontrolled infection, other autoimmune disease, pregnancy or lactation. Using RNA transcripts as the source, TCR beta CDR3 regions were amplified. Using the HTBI primer set, a first-round RT-PCR was run on the TCR CDR3. TCRdb re-called the multiplex PCR reads through MiXCR, storing one row per CDR3 protein. The repertoire holds around 340,000 distinct CDR3 sequences, with about 15% as singletons. In this sample, this clonotype turned up many times. Sequencing was done on a sample of blood. The origin of this receptor is a woman in her 30s with Graves' hyperthyroidism that later progressed to Graves' ophthalmopathy.

The CDR3 sequence: CASSPRTGFSYTF. Written as DNA, the CDR3 is TGTGCCAGCAGTCCCAGGACAGGGTTTAGCTACACCTTC. The chain couples TRBV27 to TRBJ1-2, with 8 bases that match TRBD1. This CDR3 spans 13 amino acids. Trimming at V came to 5 bases and at J to 9 bases, leaving 8 bases not matched to a gene. CDR1 MNHEY and CDR2 SMNVEV come from the germline V gene (reference sequence).